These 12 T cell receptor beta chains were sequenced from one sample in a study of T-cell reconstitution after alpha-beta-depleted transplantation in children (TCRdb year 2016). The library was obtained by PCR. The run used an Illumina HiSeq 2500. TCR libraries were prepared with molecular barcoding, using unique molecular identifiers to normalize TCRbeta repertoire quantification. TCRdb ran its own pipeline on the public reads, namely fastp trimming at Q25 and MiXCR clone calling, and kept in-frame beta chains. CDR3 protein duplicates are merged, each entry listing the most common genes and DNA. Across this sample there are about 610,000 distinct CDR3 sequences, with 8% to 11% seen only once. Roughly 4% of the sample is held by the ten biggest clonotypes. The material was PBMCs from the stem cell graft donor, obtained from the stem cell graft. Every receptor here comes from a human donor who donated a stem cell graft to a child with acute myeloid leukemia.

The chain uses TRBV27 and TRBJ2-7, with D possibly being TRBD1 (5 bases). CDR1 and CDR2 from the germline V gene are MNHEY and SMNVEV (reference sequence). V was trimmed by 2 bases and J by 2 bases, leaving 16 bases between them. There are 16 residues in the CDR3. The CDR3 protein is CASSLQPQGNPYEQYF. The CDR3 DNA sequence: TGTGCCAGCAGTTTACAGCCTCAGGGTAACCCCTACGAGCAGTACTTC.

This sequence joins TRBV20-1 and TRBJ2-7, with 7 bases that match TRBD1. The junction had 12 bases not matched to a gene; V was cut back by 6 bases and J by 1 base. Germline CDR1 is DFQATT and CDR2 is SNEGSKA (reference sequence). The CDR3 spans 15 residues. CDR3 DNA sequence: TGCAGTGCGGAAGACAGGGTAGGGGGTTCCTACGAGCAGTACTTC. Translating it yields CSAEDRVGGSYEQYF.

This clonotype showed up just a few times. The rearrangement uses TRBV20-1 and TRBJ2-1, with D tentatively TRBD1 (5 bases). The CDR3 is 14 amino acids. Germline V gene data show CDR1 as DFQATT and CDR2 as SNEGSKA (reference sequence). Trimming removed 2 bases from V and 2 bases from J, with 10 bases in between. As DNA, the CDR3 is TGCAGTGCTAGAATCTGGGGCGCCTACAATGAGCAGTTCTTC. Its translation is CSARIWGAYNEQFF.

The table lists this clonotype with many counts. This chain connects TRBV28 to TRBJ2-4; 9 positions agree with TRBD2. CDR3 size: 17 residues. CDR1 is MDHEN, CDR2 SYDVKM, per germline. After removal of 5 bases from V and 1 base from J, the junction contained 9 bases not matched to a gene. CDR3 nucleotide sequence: TGTGCCAGCAGTCAATCCTCACTAGCGGGTGCCAAAAACATTCAGTACTTC. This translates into CASSQSSLAGAKNIQYF. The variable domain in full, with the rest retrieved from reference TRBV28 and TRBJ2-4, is DVKVTQSSRYLVKRTGEKVFLECVQDMDHENMFWYRQDPGLGLRLIYFSYDVKMKEKGDIPEGYSVSREKKERFSLILESASTNQTSMYLCASSQSSLAGAKNIQYFGAGTRLSVL.

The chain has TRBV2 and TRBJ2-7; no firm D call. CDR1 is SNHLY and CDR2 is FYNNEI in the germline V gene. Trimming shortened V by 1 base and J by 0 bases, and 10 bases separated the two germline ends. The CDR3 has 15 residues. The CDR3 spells CASSEGHHDSYEQYF. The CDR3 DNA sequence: TGTGCCAGCAGTGAAGGTCACCATGACTCCTACGAGCAGTACTTC.

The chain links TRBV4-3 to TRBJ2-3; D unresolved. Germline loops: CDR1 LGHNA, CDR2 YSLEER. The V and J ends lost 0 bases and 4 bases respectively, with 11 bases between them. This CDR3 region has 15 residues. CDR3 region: CASSQDRSYADTQYF. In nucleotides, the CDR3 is TGCGCCAGCAGCCAAGATCGTAGTTATGCAGATACGCAGTATTTT.

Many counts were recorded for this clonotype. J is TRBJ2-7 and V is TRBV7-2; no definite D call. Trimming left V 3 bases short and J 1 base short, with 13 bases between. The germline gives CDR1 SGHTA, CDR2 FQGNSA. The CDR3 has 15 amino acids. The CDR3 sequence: CASSFGQALSYEQYF. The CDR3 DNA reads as TGTGCCAGCAGCTTTGGCCAGGCCCTTTCCTACGAGCAGTACTTC.

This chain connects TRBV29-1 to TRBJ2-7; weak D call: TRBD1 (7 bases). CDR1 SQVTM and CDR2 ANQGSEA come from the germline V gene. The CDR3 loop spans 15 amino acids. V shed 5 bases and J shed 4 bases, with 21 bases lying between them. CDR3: CSVRRGLDRTYEQYF. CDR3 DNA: TGCAGCGTTAGGAGGGGGTTGGACAGGACGTACGAGCAGTACTTC.

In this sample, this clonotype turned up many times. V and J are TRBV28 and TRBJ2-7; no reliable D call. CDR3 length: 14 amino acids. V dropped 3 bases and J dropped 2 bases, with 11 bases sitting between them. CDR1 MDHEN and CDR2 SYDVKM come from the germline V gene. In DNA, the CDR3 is TGTGCCAGCAGTTTTCCCTCAACGCCCTACGAGCAGTACTTC. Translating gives CASSFPSTPYEQYF. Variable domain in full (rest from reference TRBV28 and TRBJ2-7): DVKVTQSSRYLVKRTGEKVFLECVQDMDHENMFWYRQDPGLGLRLIYFSYDVKMKEKGDIPEGYSVSREKKERFSLILESASTNQTSMYLCASSFPSTPYEQYFGPGTRLTVT.

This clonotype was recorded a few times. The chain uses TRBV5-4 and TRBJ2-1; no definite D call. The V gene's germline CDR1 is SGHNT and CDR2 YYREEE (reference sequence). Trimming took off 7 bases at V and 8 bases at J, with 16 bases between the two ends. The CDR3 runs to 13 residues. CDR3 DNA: TGTGCCAGCGGACCAATGCGGAGCGATGAGCAGTTCTTC. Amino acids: CASGPMRSDEQFF.

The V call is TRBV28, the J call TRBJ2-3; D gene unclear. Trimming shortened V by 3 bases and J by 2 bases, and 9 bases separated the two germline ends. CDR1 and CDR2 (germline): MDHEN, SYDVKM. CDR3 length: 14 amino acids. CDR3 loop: CASSLPTTTDTQYF. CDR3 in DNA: TGTGCCAGCAGTTTGCCCACAACCACAGATACGCAGTATTTT. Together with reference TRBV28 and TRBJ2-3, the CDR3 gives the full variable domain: DVKVTQSSRYLVKRTGEKVFLECVQDMDHENMFWYRQDPGLGLRLIYFSYDVKMKEKGDIPEGYSVSREKKERFSLILESASTNQTSMYLCASSLPTTTDTQYFGPGTRLTVL.

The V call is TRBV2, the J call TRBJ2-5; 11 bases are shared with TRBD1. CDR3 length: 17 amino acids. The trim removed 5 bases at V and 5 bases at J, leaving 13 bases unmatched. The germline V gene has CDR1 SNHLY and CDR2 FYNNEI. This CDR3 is CASSPRTGGFNRETQYF. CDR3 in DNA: TGTGCCAGCAGTCCCCGGACAGGGGGCTTCAATCGGGAGACCCAGTACTTC.